This is a list of T cell receptor beta chains from one sample in a study of response to subunit inactivated influenza vaccine. TCRdb used MiXCR to reprocess the RT-PCR reads, holding one entry per CDR3 protein. The sample gives around 530,000 distinct CDR3 sequences, 16% of which show up once; 2.5% to 3.5% is in the top ten. The sample was CD4+ T cells sorted from PBMCs, taken approximately 25 months after vaccination. The receptors stem from a man aged 50-75 years who received an inactivated influenza vaccine. Each CDR3 is given without its conserved first and last residue. Each record gives: CDR3 length, clone size, V gene, J gene, CDR3 protein. The size entry is marked missing in some rows and otherwise reads once, few, many or a size class.

14,many,TRBV4-1,TRBJ2-6,ASSPTRQSGANVLT
12,few,TRBV28,TRBJ2-3,ASRPPTYTDTQY
13,NA,TRBV5-1,TRBJ2-1,ASSLAGTGDNEQF
11,few,TRBV20-1,TRBJ2-7,SAFPLRGDEQY
12,NA,TRBV29-1,TRBJ1-4,SVDQTGSGEKLF
14,few,TRBV7-2,TRBJ2-4,ASSLAPHGRAGIQY
12,NA,TRBV24-1,TRBJ2-2,ATSVYGNTGELF
16,NA,TRBV3-1,TRBJ2-3,ASSRRDLAGGPGDTQY
10,few,TRBV29-1,TRBJ1-1,SGGHPNTEAF
11,NA,TRBV20-1,TRBJ2-7,SAYRDTTYEQY
15,few,TRBV24-1,TRBJ2-7,ATSDTTAGQGGNVQY
13,NA,TRBV4-3,TRBJ2-2,ASSQDWGVPGELF
12,many,TRBV10-3,TRBJ1-6,AIRGPGANSPLH
14,NA,TRBV18,TRBJ2-2,ASSPFGRESTGELF
13,NA,TRBV6-1,TRBJ2-1,ASKDTSGSLDEQF
14,few,TRBV7-2,TRBJ1-2,ASSLVGQKRLNGYT
12,few,TRBV4-1,TRBJ1-5,ASMRVVGNQPQH
11,few,TRBV12-3/TRBV12-4,TRBJ2-5,ASRTGWRETQY
13,many,TRBV10-3,TRBJ1-4,AISARGQPNEKLF
13,NA,TRBV9,TRBJ2-1,ASSVEWDRNNEQF
15,many,TRBV5-1,TRBJ1-1,ASEPGQGARKYTEAF
13,NA,TRBV6-4,TRBJ2-3,ASSDLAALVDTQY
12,few,TRBV12-3/TRBV12-4,TRBJ2-1,AVTGGSSYNEQF
10,NA,TRBV2,TRBJ1-2,ASREDKDGYT
13,NA,TRBV4-1,TRBJ2-3,ASSQVTARVEKQY
15,NA,TRBV14,TRBJ1-6,ASSQMTMSSYNSPLH
12,NA,TRBV10-1,TRBJ2-1,ASSESIPRNEQF
12,NA,TRBV5-1,TRBJ2-2,ASSLVDYTGELF
14,NA,TRBV4-1,TRBJ2-3,ASSQYDGDSTDTQY
15,few,TRBV24-1,TRBJ2-2,ATSDPWTGPNTGELF
12,few,TRBV2,TRBJ2-1,ASSRLSSYNEQF
14,NA,TRBV20-1,TRBJ2-1,SATSTGSHKYNEQF
13,NA,TRBV7-8,TRBJ2-7,ASSLALRGSYEQY
13,NA,TRBV21-1,TRBJ1-4,ASSTSTGSNEKLF
13,few,TRBV6-1,TRBJ2-2,ASNQLSGGIGELF
13,NA,TRBV7-8,TRBJ1-5,ASSLGEYGNQPQH
14,few,TRBV2,TRBJ2-2,ASGFTLGRFPGELF
11,NA,TRBV12-3/TRBV12-4,TRBJ2-7,ASSSSDRDEQY
13,NA,TRBV24-1,TRBJ2-1,ATSAFLAVHNEQF
12,many,TRBV10-3,TRBJ2-2,ASQDRGNTGELF
13,NA,TRBV20-1,TRBJ1-1,SARSGPDQGTEAF
14,NA,TRBV28,TRBJ2-2,ASSSGLAVNTGELF
12,NA,TRBV5-6,TRBJ2-7,ASTRGRTNYEQY
14,NA,TRBV20-1,TRBJ2-1,SAWGGSRGLSNEQF
16,few,TRBV6-2/TRBV6-3,TRBJ2-1,ASSRPTRGLSSYNEQF
11,many,TRBV15,TRBJ2-7,ATSRDSGYEQY
11,NA,TRBV5-6,TRBJ2-7,ASSLDSTYEQY
16,few,TRBV4-1,TRBJ2-1,ASSQFTSGGGPYNEQF
13,NA,TRBV18,TRBJ2-3,ASSPQGAYADTQY
11,few,TRBV11-1,TRBJ2-1,ASSPAAYNEQF